These T cell receptor beta chains were read from a single sample in a study of T cell responses to AZD1222 COVID-19 vaccine. Only in-frame clones appear in the TCRdb table, and some are missing; sequencing was by immunoSEQ multiplex PCR. This sample has fewer than 150,000 clones; about 91% occur once, and the top ten carry 4% to 6%. The material was peripheral blood, obtained on day 0 of AZD1222 vaccination. The receptors here all came from an adult in good health. CDR3s include the opening cysteine and the closing phenylalanine or tryptophan. Fields, in order: V gene, D gene, clone size, J gene, CDR3 DNA, CDR3 protein. D genes are given only for firm matches. Some rows mark clone size as missing; the rest say once, few, many or name a class of expanded clone.

TRBV4-3	NA	few	TRBJ1-1	TGCGCCAGCAGTCGTGGTTCAGCCGGGAACACTGAAGCTTTCTTT	CASSRGSAGNTEAFF
TRBV6-2/TRBV6-3	NA	NA	TRBJ1-1	TGTGCCAGCAGTCCCCATGGGAGGGGGAACACTGAAGCTTTCTTT	CASSPHGRGNTEAFF
TRBV7-9	NA	NA	TRBJ2-2	TGTGCCAGCAGCGGCCGGGAGCTGTTTTTT	CASSGRELFF
TRBV18	NA	NA	TRBJ1-1	TGTGCCAGCTCAGGGTCGGTGAACACTGAAGCTTTCTTT	CASSGSVNTEAFF
TRBV12-3/TRBV12-4	NA	NA	TRBJ2-7	TGTGCCAGCAGTACCACCTACGAGCAGTACTTC	CASSTTYEQYF
TRBV7-3	NA	NA	TRBJ1-1	TGTGCCAGCAGCGAGACAGAAGACACTGAAGCTTTCTTT	CASSETEDTEAFF
TRBV6-5	NA	NA	TRBJ1-3	TGTGCCAGCAGTTACTCCAGGGTGCAAGATGGAAACACCATATATTTT	CASSYSRVQDGNTIYF
TRBV7-9	TRBD1	NA	TRBJ1-1	TGTGCCAGCAGCTTAGGGGGACAGGGGATAGGCACTGAAGCTTTCTTT	CASSLGGQGIGTEAFF
TRBV20-1	NA	NA	TRBJ2-1	TGCAGTCTCGCCAGGGGTGAGCAGTTCTTC	CSLARGEQFF
TRBV19	NA	NA	TRBJ1-4	TGTGCCAGTAGTCCGCAGGGTAGGGGTGAAAAACTGTTTTTT	CASSPQGRGEKLFF
TRBV29-1	NA	NA	TRBJ2-1	TGCAGCGTGGCACTAGCACTCCTTAAAAACAATGAGCAGTTCTTC	CSVALALLKNNEQFF
TRBV5-4	NA	once	TRBJ2-1	TGTGCCAGCAGCCAGGGACTTCAAGATTACAATGAGCAGTTCTTC	CASSQGLQDYNEQFF
TRBV11-3	NA	NA	TRBJ2-3	TGTGCCAGCAGCTTAGGGACCGGAGATACGCAGTATTTT	CASSLGTGDTQYF
TRBV5-8	NA	NA	TRBJ1-2	TGTGCCAGCAGGCATCTCAGCGTGAGTGGCTACACCTTC	CASRHLSVSGYTF
TRBV24-1	TRBD2	NA	TRBJ2-1	TGTGCCACCAGTGCCGTGGGACTAGCGGGGACGGGTGAGCAGTTCTTC	CATSAVGLAGTGEQFF
TRBV7-7	NA	NA	TRBJ2-5	TGTGCTAGCAGCTTGCCCATACAAGAGACCCAGTACTTC	CASSLPIQETQYF
TRBV5-8	TRBD1	NA	TRBJ2-3	TGTGCCAGCAGCACCGGACAGGGGGCGTCGGATACGCAGTATTTT	CASSTGQGASDTQYF
TRBV27	NA	NA	TRBJ2-1	TGTGCCAGCAGTTTATCGTCACGCGAGCAGTTCTTC	CASSLSSREQFF
TRBV2	NA	NA	TRBJ2-3	TGTGCCAGCAGTGTAAGGCCGGCCCCAGGCACAGATACGCAGTATTTT	CASSVRPAPGTDTQYF
TRBV5-1	TRBD1	NA	TRBJ2-7	TGCGCCAGCAGCTGGGGACAGGGGAAAGTCCGTGGGGAGCAGTACTTC	CASSWGQGKVRGEQYF
TRBV4-3	NA	NA	TRBJ2-1	TGCGCCAGCAGCCAAGACCCTAACTCCTACAATGAGCAGTTCTTC	CASSQDPNSYNEQFF
TRBV5-5	TRBD1	NA	TRBJ1-6	TGTGCCAGCAGCCGGGACAGCTATAATTCACCCCTCCACTTT	CASSRDSYNSPLHF
TRBV6-2/TRBV6-3	NA	NA	TRBJ2-7	TGTGCCAGCAGTCCGAGCTCCTACGAGCAGTACTTC	CASSPSSYEQYF
TRBV5-1	NA	NA	TRBJ2-7	TGCGCCAGCAGCTTGGTCGGCGCGGGACCCTACGAGCAGTACTTC	CASSLVGAGPYEQYF
TRBV6-2/TRBV6-3	NA	NA	TRBJ1-6	TGTGCCAGCAGTTTCCCCACAGAGGCCCTGAATTCACCCCTCCACTTT	CASSFPTEALNSPLHF
TRBV18	TRBD1	NA	TRBJ2-7	TGTGCCAGCTCACCGGACAGGGGGGATCCCTACGAGCAGTACTTC	CASSPDRGDPYEQYF
TRBV3-1/TRBV3-2	NA	NA	TRBJ2-1	TGTGCCAGCAGCCAATTTCTCGTCGGTGAGCAGTTCTTC	CASSQFLVGEQFF
TRBV7-9	TRBD1	NA	TRBJ1-3	TGTGCCAGCAGCTTAGCGGGACAGGAGAGAAACACCATATATTTT	CASSLAGQERNTIYF
TRBV7-2	TRBD2	NA	TRBJ2-1	TGTGCCAGCAGCCCCACTAGCGGGGGGGCTAGGCCCTACAATGAGCAGTTCTTC	CASSPTSGGARPYNEQFF
TRBV9	TRBD1	once	TRBJ1-1	TGTGCCAGCAGCGTAGAGGACAGGCCGAACACTGAAGCTTTCTTT	CASSVEDRPNTEAFF
TRBV6-6	NA	NA	TRBJ1-2	TGTGCCAGCAGTTATGGGACCTCTAACTATGGCTACACCTTC	CASSYGTSNYGYTF
TRBV5-4	TRBD2	NA	TRBJ2-5	TGTGCCAGCAGCCACGGACTAGCGGGGGGCGGGGGGACCCAGTACTTC	CASSHGLAGGGGTQYF